Presented here are 6 T cell receptor beta chains from one specimen sequenced in a study of blood T cells in healthy people across ages. Alongside a J-beta primer mix, a sample-barcoded 5' primer served in a second PCR lasting about 7 to 12 cycles. MiXCR was run by TCRdb on the 5' RACE reads, yielding one entry per CDR3 protein. The sample records about 770,000 distinct CDR3 sequences, approximately 44% being singletons. Material for sequencing was blood. The receptors here all came from a man in his 60s in good health.

V and J are TRBV14 and TRBJ2-6, with no clear D. The CDR3 runs 17 residues. V lost 4 bases, J lost 0 bases, and 13 bases lay in between. CDR1 is SGHDN and CDR2 is FVKESK in the germline V gene. This CDR3 reads CASSPPVSYSGANVLTF. The CDR3 bases are TGTGCCAGCAGCCCCCCAGTTTCTTACTCTGGGGCCAACGTCCTGACTTTC.

The V gene is TRBV13, the J gene TRBJ1-5; TRBD1 is a possible D gene (5 bases). The V end was cut by 4 bases, the J end by 4 bases, with 14 bases between. This CDR3 has 15 amino acids. CDR1 is PRHDT and CDR2 is FYEKMQ in the germline V gene (reference sequence). CDR3 in DNA: TGTGCCAGCAGCTACTCCCGGGACTGGAATCAGCCCCAGCATTTT. Translating gives CASSYSRDWNQPQHF. Combining the CDR3 with reference TRBV13 and TRBJ1-5 gives the whole variable domain AAGVIQSPRHLIKEKRETATLKCYPIPRHDTVYWYQQGPGQDPQFLISFYEKMQSDKGSIPDRFSAQQFSDYHSELNMSSLELGDSALYFCASSYSRDWNQPQHFGDGTRLSIL.

About this clonotype: A much more abundant neighbour one base away suggests this may be a read error. V is TRBV7-2 and J is TRBJ2-6; D possibly matches TRBD1 or TRBD2 (5 bases each). The length of the CDR3 is 16 residues. The germline gives CDR1 SGHTA, CDR2 FQGNSA. In nucleotides, the CDR3 is TGTGCCAGCAGCTTAGCCAGGGACCCTGGGGCCAACGTCCCGACTTTC. Translating gives CASSLARDPGANVPTF.

The chain links TRBV16 to TRBJ2-7; no clear D gene. Per the germline V gene, CDR1 is KGHSY and CDR2 is FQNENV. Trimming left V 0 bases short and J 9 bases short, with 9 bases between. The CDR3 has 12 residues. As DNA, the CDR3 is TGTGCCAGCAGCCAATCCCTGCGAGGGCAGTACTTC. The encoded protein is CASSQSLRGQYF.

V is TRBV4-3 and J is TRBJ1-2; D unclear. V dropped 0 bases and J dropped 4 bases, with 9 bases sitting between them. Germline loops: CDR1 LGHNA, CDR2 YSLEER. This CDR3 contains 14 residues. The CDR3 nucleotides read TGCGCCAGCAGCCAAGATAGGGAGCCCTATGGCTACACCTTC. It yields the protein CASSQDREPYGYTF.

This clonotype is a singleton in its sample. The rearrangement joins TRBV5-1 to TRBJ1-1; no definite D call. Germline CDR1 and CDR2: SGHRS and YFSETQ. V shed 6 bases and J shed 1 base, with 16 bases lying between them. The CDR3 loop spans 15 amino acids. The CDR3 sequence: CASTFGQAGNTEAFF. CDR3 in DNA: TGCGCCAGCACCTTCGGGCAGGCGGGGAACACTGAAGCTTTCTTT.